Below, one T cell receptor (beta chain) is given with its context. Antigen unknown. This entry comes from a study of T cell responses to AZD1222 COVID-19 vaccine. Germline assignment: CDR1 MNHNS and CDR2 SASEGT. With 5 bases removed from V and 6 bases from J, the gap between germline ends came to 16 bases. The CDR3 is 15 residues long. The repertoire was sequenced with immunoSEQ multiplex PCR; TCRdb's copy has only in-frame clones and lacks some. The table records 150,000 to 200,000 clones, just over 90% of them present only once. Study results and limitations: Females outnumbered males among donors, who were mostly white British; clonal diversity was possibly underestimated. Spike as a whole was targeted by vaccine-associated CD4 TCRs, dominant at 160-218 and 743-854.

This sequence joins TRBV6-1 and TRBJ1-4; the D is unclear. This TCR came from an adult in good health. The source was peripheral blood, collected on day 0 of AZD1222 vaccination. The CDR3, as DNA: TGTGCCAGCAGTCGTCGACTGACCCAGGATGAAAAACTGTTTTTT. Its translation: CASSRRLTQDEKLFF.